The next 2 T cell receptor beta chains were all read from a single sample in a study of OX40 agonist ivuxolimab in advanced cancers. TCRdb keeps only in-frame clones here, not all; method: immunoSEQ multiplex PCR. This table has about 54,000 clones, roughly nine tenths appearing once. The material was CD4+ or CD8+ T cells sorted from blood, obtained in a trial of the OX40 agonist ivuxolimab. The origin of the receptors is an adult with an advanced solid tumor such as melanoma, head and neck, liver or kidney cancer.

The gene calls are TRBV5-6 and TRBJ1-3; D not resolved. Germline CDR1 reads SGHDT; CDR2 reads YYEEEE. V dropped 3 bases and J dropped 4 bases, with 8 bases sitting between them. The CDR3 is made up of 13 amino acids. The CDR3 region is CASSWPTGNTIYF. In nucleotides, the CDR3 is TGTGCCAGCAGCTGGCCGACGGGAAACACCATATATTTT.

This rearrangement joins TRBV9 to TRBJ2-2; D is perhaps TRBD2 (7 bases). Germline V CDR1 and CDR2: SGDLS, YYNGEE. There are 15 residues in the CDR3. Trimming stripped 0 bases from V and 8 bases from J, with 14 bases between. CDR3 sequence reads: CASSVAGGRSGELFF. CDR3 nucleotide sequence: TGTGCCAGCAGCGTAGCGGGGGGCCGATCAGGGGAGCTGTTTTTT.